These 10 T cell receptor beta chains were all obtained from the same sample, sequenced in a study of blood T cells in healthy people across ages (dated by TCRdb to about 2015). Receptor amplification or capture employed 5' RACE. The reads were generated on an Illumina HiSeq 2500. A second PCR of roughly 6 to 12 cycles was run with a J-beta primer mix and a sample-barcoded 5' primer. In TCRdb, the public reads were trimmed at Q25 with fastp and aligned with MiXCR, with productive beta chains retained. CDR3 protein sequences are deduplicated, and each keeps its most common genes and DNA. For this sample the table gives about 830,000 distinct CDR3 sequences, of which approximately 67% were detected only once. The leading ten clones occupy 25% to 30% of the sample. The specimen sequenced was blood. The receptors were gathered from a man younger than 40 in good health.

The CDR3, as DNA: TGTGCCAGCAGTCCACCCCGACAGGCTTCGCACGAGCAGTACTTC. This translates into CASSPPRQASHEQYF. The chain recombines TRBV4-2 with TRBJ2-4; TRBD1 is a possible D gene (6 bases). The DNA end favors TRBJ2-7, so the J call may be wrong. The CDR3 sequence is 15 residues long. The germline V gene encodes CDR1 LGHNA and CDR2 YNFKEQ.

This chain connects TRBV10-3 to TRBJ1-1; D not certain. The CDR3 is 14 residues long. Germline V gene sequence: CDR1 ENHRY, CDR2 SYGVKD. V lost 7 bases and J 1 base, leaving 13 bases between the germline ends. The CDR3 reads CAIKNQGPNTEAFF. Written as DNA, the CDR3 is TGTGCCATCAAAAATCAAGGTCCGAACACTGAAGCTTTCTTT.

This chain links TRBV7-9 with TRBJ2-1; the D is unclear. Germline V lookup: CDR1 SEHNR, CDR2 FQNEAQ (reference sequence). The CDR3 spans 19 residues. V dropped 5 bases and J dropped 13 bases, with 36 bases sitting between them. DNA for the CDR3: TGTGCCAGCAGCCCGGGTCGGGTAGTCCTCCCCGGCAGCGAAGAGACCCAGTTCTTC. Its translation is CASSPGRVVLPGSEETQFF.

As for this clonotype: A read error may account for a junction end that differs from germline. The CDR3 DNA reads as TGTGCCAGCAGCCAAGATAGGGGACCAAAAGAGGCCCAGTACTTC. Translation: CASSQDRGPKEAQYF. The V call is TRBV4-2, the J call TRBJ2-5, with D perhaps matching TRBD1 or TRBD2 (5 bases each). This CDR3 is 15 amino acids long. Germline CDR1 LGHNA, CDR2 YNFKEQ.

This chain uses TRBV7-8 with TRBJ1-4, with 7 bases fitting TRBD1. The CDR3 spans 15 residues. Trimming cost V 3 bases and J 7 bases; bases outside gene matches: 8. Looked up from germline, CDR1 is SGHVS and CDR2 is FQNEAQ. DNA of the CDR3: TGTGCCAGCAGCTTTAGACAGGGAGAGAGTGAAAAACTGTTTTTT. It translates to CASSFRQGESEKLFF.

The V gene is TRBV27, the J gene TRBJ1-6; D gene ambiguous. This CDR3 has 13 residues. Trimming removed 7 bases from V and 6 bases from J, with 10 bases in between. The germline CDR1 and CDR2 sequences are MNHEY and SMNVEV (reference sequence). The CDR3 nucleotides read TGTGCCAGCAAACAATCGCTTAATTCACCCCTCCACTTT. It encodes CASKQSLNSPLHF.

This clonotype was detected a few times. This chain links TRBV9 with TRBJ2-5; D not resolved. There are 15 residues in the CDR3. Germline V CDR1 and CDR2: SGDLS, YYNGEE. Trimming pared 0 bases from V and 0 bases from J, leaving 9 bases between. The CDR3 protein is CASSVVVGYQETQYF. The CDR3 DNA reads TGTGCCAGCAGCGTAGTAGTAGGCTACCAAGAGACCCAGTACTTC.

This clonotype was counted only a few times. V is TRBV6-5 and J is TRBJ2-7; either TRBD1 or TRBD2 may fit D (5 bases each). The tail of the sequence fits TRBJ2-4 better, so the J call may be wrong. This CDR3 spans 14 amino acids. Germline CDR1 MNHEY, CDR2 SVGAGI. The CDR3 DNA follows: TGTGCCAGCAGACTCGGAGGACAATCAAACATTCAGTACTTC. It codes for CASRLGGQSNIQYF.

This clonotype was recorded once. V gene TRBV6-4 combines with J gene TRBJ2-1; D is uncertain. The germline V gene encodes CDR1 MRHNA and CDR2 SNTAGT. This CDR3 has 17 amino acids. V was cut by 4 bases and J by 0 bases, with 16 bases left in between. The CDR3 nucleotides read TGTGCCAGCAGTGCGTTTTATCGGGCCGACTCCTACAATGAGCAGTTCTTC. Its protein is CASSAFYRADSYNEQFF.

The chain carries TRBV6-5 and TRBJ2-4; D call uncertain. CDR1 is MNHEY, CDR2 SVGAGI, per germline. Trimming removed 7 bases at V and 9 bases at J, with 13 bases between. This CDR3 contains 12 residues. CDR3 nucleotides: TGTGCCAGCATATCCCCCGAAGTCATTCAGTACTTC. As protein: CASISPEVIQYF.